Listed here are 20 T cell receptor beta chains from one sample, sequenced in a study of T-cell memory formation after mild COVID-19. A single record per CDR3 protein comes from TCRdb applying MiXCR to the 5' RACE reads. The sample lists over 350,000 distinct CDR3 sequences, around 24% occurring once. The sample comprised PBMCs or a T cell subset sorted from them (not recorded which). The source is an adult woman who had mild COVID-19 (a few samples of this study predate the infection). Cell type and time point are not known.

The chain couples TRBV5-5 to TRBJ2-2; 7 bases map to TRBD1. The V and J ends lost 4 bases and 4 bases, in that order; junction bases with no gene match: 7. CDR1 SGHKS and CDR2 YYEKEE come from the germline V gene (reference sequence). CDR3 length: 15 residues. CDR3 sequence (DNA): TGTGCCAGCAGCCTAACAGGGGCCGGCACCGGGGAGCTGTTTTTT. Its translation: CASSLTGAGTGELFF.

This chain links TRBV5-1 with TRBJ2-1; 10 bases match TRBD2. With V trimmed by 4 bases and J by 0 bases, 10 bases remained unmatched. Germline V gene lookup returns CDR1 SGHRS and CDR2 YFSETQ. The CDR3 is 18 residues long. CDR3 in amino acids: CASSPARGLAASYNEQFF. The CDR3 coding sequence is TGCGCCAGCAGCCCGGCCCGAGGACTAGCGGCCTCCTACAATGAGCAGTTCTTC.

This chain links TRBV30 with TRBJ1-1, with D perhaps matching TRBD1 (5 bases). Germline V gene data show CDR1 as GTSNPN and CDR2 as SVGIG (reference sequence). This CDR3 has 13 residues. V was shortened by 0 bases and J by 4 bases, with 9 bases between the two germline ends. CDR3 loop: CAWSVQGVTEAFF. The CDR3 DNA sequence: TGTGCCTGGAGTGTGCAGGGTGTCACTGAAGCTTTCTTT.

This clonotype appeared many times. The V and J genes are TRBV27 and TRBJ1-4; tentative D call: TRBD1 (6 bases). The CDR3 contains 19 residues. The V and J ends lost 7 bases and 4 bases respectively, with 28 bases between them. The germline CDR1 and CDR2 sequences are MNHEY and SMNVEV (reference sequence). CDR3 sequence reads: CASKSHPRRGTRDNEKLFF. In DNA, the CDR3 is TGTGCCAGCAAGTCTCACCCACGACGAGGGACACGGGATAATGAAAAACTGTTTTTT.

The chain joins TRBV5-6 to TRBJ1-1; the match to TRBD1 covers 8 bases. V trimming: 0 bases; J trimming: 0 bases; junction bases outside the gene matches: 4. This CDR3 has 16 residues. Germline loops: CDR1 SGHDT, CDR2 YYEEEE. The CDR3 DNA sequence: TGTGCCAGCAGCTTGGTTGGGACAGGTCTGAACACTGAAGCTTTCTTT. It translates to CASSLVGTGLNTEAFF. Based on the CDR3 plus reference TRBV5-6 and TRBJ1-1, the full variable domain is DAGVTQSPTHLIKTRGQQVTLRCSPKSGHDTVSWYQQALGQGPQFIFQYYEEEERQRGNFPDRFSGHQFPNYSSELNVNALLLGDSALYLCASSLVGTGLNTEAFFGQGTRLTVV.

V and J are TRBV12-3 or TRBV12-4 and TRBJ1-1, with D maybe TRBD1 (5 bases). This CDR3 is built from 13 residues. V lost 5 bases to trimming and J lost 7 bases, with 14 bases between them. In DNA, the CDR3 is TGTGCCAGCAGTCGAACGGGGCTTCGTGAAGCTTTCTTT. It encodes CASSRTGLREAFF.

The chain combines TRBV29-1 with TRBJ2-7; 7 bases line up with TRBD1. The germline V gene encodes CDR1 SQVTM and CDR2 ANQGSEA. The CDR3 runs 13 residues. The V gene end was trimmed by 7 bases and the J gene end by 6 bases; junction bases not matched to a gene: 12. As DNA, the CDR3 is TGCAGCGCCCTCTTGACAGGGTTCTTCGAGCAGTACTTC. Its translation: CSALLTGFFEQYF.

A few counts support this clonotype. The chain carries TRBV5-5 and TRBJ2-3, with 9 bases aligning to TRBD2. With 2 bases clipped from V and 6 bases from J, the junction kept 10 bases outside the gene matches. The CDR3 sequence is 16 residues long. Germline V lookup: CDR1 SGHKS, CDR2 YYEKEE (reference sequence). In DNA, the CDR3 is TGTGCCAGCAGCTTAAGTAGCGGGGGAGGCGCGGATACGCAGTATTTT. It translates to CASSLSSGGGADTQYF.

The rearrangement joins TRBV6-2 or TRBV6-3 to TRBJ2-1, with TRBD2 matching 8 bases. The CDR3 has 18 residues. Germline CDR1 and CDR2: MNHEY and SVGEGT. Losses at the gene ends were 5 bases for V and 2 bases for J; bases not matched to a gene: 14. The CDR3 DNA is TGTGCCAGCAGTCGTCTGGGCGCGGGAGGAACCGCCTACAATGAGCAGTTCTTC. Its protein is CASSRLGAGGTAYNEQFF.

DNA of the CDR3: TGTGCCACCAGAAATTCAGGGGGCACTGAAGCTTTCTTT. This sequence encodes CATRNSGGTEAFF. V and J are TRBV24-1 and TRBJ1-1, with 7 bases that match TRBD1. The CDR3 totals 13 residues. Germline trimming cut 7 bases from V and 4 bases from J; bases unmatched to any gene: 5. Germline CDR1 reads KGHDR; CDR2 reads SFDVKD.

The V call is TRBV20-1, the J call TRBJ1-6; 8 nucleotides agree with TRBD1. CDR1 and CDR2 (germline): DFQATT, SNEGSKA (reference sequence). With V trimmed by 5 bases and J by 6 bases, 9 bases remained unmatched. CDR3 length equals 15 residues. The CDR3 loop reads CSADPDRVGNSPLHF. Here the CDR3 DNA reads TGCAGTGCTGACCCGGACAGGGTCGGTAATTCACCCCTCCACTTT.

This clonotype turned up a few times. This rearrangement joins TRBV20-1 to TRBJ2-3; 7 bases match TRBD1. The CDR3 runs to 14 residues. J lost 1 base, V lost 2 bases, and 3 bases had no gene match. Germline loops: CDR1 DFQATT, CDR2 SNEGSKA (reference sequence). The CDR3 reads CSARIDRGTDTQYF. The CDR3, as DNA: TGCAGTGCTAGAATCGACAGGGGCACAGATACGCAGTATTTT.

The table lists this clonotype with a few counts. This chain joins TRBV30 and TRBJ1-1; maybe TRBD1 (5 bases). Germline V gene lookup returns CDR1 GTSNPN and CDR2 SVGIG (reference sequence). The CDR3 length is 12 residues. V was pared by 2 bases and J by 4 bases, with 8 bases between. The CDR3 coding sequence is TGTGCCTGGAGTCAAGGGGCCACTGAAGCTTTCTTT. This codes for CAWSQGATEAFF. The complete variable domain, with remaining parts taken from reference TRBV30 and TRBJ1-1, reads SQTIHQWPATLVQPVGSPLSLECTVEGTSNPNLYWYRQAAGRGLQLLFYSVGIGQISSEVPQNLSASRPQDRQFILSSKKLLLSDSGFYLCAWSQGATEAFFGQGTRLTVV.

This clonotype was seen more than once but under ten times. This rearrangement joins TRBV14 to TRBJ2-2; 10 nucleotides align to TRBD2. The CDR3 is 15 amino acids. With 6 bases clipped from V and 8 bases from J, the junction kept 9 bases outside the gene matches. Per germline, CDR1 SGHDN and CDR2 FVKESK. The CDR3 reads CASRPRLAGRGELFF. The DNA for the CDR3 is TGTGCCAGCAGACCCAGACTAGCGGGTCGAGGGGAGCTGTTTTTT.

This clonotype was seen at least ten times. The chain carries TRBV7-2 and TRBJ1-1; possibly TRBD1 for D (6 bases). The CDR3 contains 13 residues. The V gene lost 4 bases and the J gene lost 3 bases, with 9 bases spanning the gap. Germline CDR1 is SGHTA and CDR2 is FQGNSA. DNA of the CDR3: TGTGCCAGCAGCTCGGGACAAGACACTGAAGCTTTCTTT. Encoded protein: CASSSGQDTEAFF. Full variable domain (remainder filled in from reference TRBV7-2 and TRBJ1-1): GAGVSQSPSNKVTEKGKDVELRCDPISGHTALYWYRQSLGQGLEFLIYFQGNSAPDKSGLPSDRFSAERTGGSVSTLTIQRTQQEDSAVYLCASSSGQDTEAFFGQGTRLTVV.

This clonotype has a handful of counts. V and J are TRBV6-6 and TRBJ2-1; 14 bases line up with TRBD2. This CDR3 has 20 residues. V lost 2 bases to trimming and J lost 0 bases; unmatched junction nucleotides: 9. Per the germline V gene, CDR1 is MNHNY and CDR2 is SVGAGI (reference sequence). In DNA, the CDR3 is TGTGCCAGCAGTTACCTCGGGACTAGCGGGGGTAAGAGCTCCTACAATGAGCAGTTCTTC. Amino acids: CASSYLGTSGGKSSYNEQFF.

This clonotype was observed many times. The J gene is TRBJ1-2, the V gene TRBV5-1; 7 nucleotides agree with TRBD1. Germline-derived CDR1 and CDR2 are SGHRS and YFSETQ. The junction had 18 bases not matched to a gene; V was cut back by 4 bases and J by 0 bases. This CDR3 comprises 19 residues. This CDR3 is CASSQVGGFGDSPNYGYTF. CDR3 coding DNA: TGCGCCAGCAGCCAAGTCGGCGGCTTCGGGGACAGCCCTAACTATGGCTACACCTTC. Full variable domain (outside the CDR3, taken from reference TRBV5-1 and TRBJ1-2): KAGVTQTPRYLIKTRGQQVTLSCSPISGHRSVSWYQQTPGQGLQFLFEYFSETQRNKGNFPGRFSGRQFSNSRSEMNVSTLELGDSALYLCASSQVGGFGDSPNYGYTFGSGTRLTVV.

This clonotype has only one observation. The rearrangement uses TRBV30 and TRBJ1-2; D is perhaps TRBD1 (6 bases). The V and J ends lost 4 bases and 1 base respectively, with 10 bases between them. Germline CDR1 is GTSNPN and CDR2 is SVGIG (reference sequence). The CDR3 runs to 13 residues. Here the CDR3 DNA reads TGTGCCTGGATGCAGGGGCATAACTATGGCTACACCTTC. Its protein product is CAWMQGHNYGYTF.

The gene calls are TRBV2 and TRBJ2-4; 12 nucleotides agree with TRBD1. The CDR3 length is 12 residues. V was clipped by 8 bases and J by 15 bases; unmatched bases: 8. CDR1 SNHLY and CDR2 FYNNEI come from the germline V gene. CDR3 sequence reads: CASSGTGGFWYF. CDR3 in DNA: TGTGCCAGCTCGGGGACAGGGGGCTTTTGGTACTTC.

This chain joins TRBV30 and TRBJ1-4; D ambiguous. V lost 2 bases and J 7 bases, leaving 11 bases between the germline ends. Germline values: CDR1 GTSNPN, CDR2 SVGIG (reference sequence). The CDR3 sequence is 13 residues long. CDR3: CAWSRGVGEKLFF. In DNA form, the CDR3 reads TGTGCCTGGAGTCGCGGGGTTGGTGAAAAACTGTTTTTT.